Listed here are 20 T cell receptor delta chains from one sample, sequenced in a study of DNA immune sequencing with unique molecular identifiers. All 8 TRDV and 4 TRDJ genes were targeted in 32-plex amplification of genomic DNA. The library had 12-nucleotide UMIs introduced over about 3 barcoding cycles, then a second adapter PCR. TCRdb reprocessed the multiplex PCR reads using CATT. The sample shows roughly 4,900 delta-chain clones, about 12% of them seen only once. Specimen: gamma-delta T cells enriched from blood buffy coat, or unenriched PBMCs (not recorded which). The source of these receptors is a human donor in good health.

On this clone: The protein given by TCRdb reflects a much larger clone and differs at residue 12 from this DNA's translation, likely from a read error; the protein shown is the DNA's translation. The rearrangement joins TRDV2 to TRDJ1; TRDD3 agrees at 7 bases. Germline loops: CDR1 GEAIGNYY, CDR2 EKD. The CDR3 is 15 amino acids. The CDR3 sequence is CACDTLGGLSDRLIF. CDR3 DNA: TGTGCCTGTGACACATTGGGGGGATTATCCGATAGACTCATCTTT.

By sample fraction, this clone is medium-sized. The chain's CDR3 is CACDDLTSGSDDKLIF. The DNA for the CDR3 is TGTGCCTGTGACGACCTCACCTCCGGGAGTGACGATAAACTCATCTTT. The V and J genes are TRDV2 and TRDJ1; D remains unclear. CDR3 length: 16 amino acids. CDR1 and CDR2 from the germline V gene are GEAIGNYY and EKD. Trimming shortened V by 3 bases and J by 4 bases, and 20 bases separated the two germline ends.

This clone was picked up a small number of times. One base separates it from a far larger clone, so it is likely a read error. The sample holds other DNA sequences that translate to the same CDR3. The rearrangement links TRDV2 to TRDJ1, with 11 bases aligning to TRDD3. The CDR3 is 15 residues long. Trimming took 3 bases from V and 8 from J; bases not matched to a gene: 10. Germline V lookup: CDR1 GEAIGNYY, CDR2 EKD. As DNA, the CDR3 is TGTGCCTGTGACCTACTGGGGGATAGGGGCGACAAACTCATCTTT. As protein: CACDLLGDRGDKLIF.

Turning to this clone: With only one base between it and a far larger clone, this is likely a read error. The V gene is TRDV1, the J gene TRDJ1; TRDD3 matches 9 bases. Matching the DNA to germline supplied the J gene, which TCRdb does not give. Germline assignment: CDR1 TSWWSYY and CDR2 QGS. V was clipped by 4 bases and J by 2 bases; unmatched bases: 32. This CDR3 region has 24 residues. This CDR3 is CALGGYLSSFTRTSGIRRTDKLIF. The CDR3 nucleotides are TGTGCTCTTGGGGGCTATCTCTCTTCCTTTACGCGTACCTCGGGGATACGGAGGACCGATAAACTCATCTTT.

This clone is categorized as hyperexpanded. The same CDR3 is also encoded by other DNA sequences in this sample. The rearrangement uses TRDV2 and TRDJ1; 9 bases are a match to TRDD3. V was clipped by 1 base and J by 0 bases; unmatched bases: 8. Germline values: CDR1 GEAIGNYY, CDR2 EKD. The CDR3 is 17 residues long. The CDR3 loop reads CACDTLGDGKYTDKLIF. The DNA for the CDR3 is TGTGCCTGTGACACTCTGGGGGATGGAAAGTACACCGATAAACTCATCTTT.

This clone was observed at least ten times. With only one base between it and a far larger clone, this is likely a read error. This CDR3 is also generated by other DNA sequences in the sample. The chain links TRDV2 to TRDJ1; 11 bases map to TRDD3. Germline V CDR1 and CDR2: GEAIGNYY, EKD. This CDR3 has 15 amino acids. The CDR3 DNA is TGTGCCTGTGCCCAACTGGGGGATAGGGACGATAAACTCATTTTT. Amino acid sequence: CACAQLGDRDDKLIF.

Concerning this clone: The protein recorded in TCRdb matches a much larger clone and deviates from this DNA's translation at residues 4 and 5, suggesting a read error; the protein here is obtained by translating the DNA. The V and J genes are TRDV2 and TRDJ1, with 7 bases aligning to TRDD3. Unmatched junction bases numbered 8, after V lost 5 bases and J lost 0 bases. In germline, CDR1 is GEAIGNYY, CDR2 EKD. The CDR3 sequence is 15 residues long. In nucleotides, the CDR3 is TGTGCCTGTGCCCAACTGGGGACAGACACCGATAAACTCATCTTT. Translating it yields CACAQLGTDTDKLIF.

This clone appeared a few times. TCRdb shows a much larger clone's protein in place of this DNA's translation, and the two differ at residue 12, likely through a read error; the protein shown is translated from the DNA. The chain uses TRDV2 and TRDJ1, with 9 bases that match TRDD3. Germline V gene data show CDR1 as GEAIGNYY and CDR2 as EKD. The junction had 20 bases not matched to a gene; V was cut back by 4 bases and J by 0 bases. This CDR3 is 20 amino acids long. The CDR3 protein is CACDNLGTGGYCTYTDKLIF. In DNA, the CDR3 is TGTGCCTGTGATAACCTTGGTACGGGGGGATACTGTACTTACACCGATAAACTCATCTTT.

This clone was observed at least ten times. The J gene is TRDJ1, the V gene TRDV1, with TRDD3 as a possible D gene (9 bases). Germline matching of the DNA provided the J gene here, since TCRdb leaves it blank. Germline V gives CDR1 TSWWSYY, CDR2 QGS. CDR3 length: 25 amino acids. Trimming pared 2 bases from V and 2 bases from J, leaving 42 bases between. This CDR3 is CALGEKSWLPTYWGTDTGVTDKLIF. As DNA, the CDR3 is TGTGCTCTTGGGGAAAAAAGTTGGCTTCCTACGTACTGGGGGACTGATACAGGGGTTACCGATAAACTCATCTTT.

This clone was counted between two and nine times. TCRdb's protein, taken from a much larger clone, differs from this DNA's translation at residue 3, likely owing to a read error; the protein displayed comes from the DNA. The sample holds other DNA sequences that translate to the same CDR3. V is TRDV2 and J is TRDJ1, with 11 bases aligning to TRDD3. V gave up 8 bases and J gave up 4 bases; unmatched junction bases: 11. Germline V CDR1 and CDR2: GEAIGNYY, EKD. The CDR3 is 15 amino acids. This chain's CDR3 is CASAQLGDRDDKLIF. CDR3 DNA: TGTGCCTCTGCCCAACTGGGGGATAGGGACGATAAACTCATCTTT.

The rearrangement uses TRDV2 and TRDJ1, with TRDD3 matching over 11 bases. Germline lookup yields CDR1 GEAIGNYY and CDR2 EKD. The CDR3 has 15 residues. With V trimmed by 2 bases and J by 5 bases, 6 bases remained unmatched. The CDR3 loop is CACDKLGDTRDKLIF. The CDR3, as DNA: TGTGCCTGTGACAAGTTGGGGGATACGCGAGATAAACTCATCTTT.

This clone has only a few counts. TCRdb shows a much larger clone's protein in place of this DNA's translation, and the two differ at residue 8, likely through a read error; the protein shown is translated from the DNA. V gene TRDV2 combines with J gene TRDJ1; D not resolved. This CDR3 contains 17 residues. CDR1 and CDR2 from the germline V gene are GEAIGNYY and EKD. The V end lost 3 bases, the J end lost 0 bases, and 19 bases lay between the germline ends. The CDR3 DNA reads as TGTGCCTGTGACTCCCTTGGGAATCCTGTAGACACCGATAAACTCATCTTT. Translation gives CACDSLGNPVDTDKLIF.

As concerns this clone: This could be a read error, since a much larger clone is one nucleotide away. The sample holds other DNA sequences that translate to the same CDR3. Here the V gene is TRDV1, but the J gene went uncalled; TRDD3 is the table's D call, not checked against the DNA. CDR1 TSWWSYY and CDR2 QGS come from the germline V gene. The CDR3 spans 24 residues. The CDR3 bases are TGTGCTCTTGGGGAACTTGTTTTATACCGTGATGAGGTCTGGGGGATCCGCGACACCGATAAACTCATATTT. This translates into CALGELVLYRDEVWGIRDTDKLIF.

This clone was detected only a few times. The protein in TCRdb stems from a much larger clone and differs at residue 4 from this DNA's translation, likely a read error; here the protein is translated from the DNA. The chain carries TRDV2 and TRDJ3; D perhaps matches TRDD3 (5 bases). The CDR3 is made up of 20 amino acids. Germline lookup yields CDR1 GEAIGNYY and CDR2 EKD. In DNA form, the CDR3 reads TGTGCCTGTGTCACCTTGGGGACCACGAACGGCTCCTGGGACACCCGACAGATGTTTTTC. As protein: CACVTLGTTNGSWDTRQMFF.

A word on this clone: For this DNA, TCRdb reports the protein of a much larger clone, which diverges at residue 9, most likely from a read error; the protein presented here is translated directly from the DNA. The same CDR3 also results from other DNA sequences found in this sample. The chain is built from TRDV2 and TRDJ1, with TRDD3 identical over 10 bases. Per germline, CDR1 GEAIGNYY and CDR2 EKD. CDR3 size: 16 residues. Here the CDR3 DNA reads TGCGCCTGTGACAAGCTGGGGGATATGCAGGCCGATAAACTCATCTTT. This gives the protein CACDKLGDMQADKLIF.

Details on this clone: A far bigger clonotype differs at one base, so this is likely a read error. The rearrangement joins TRDV1 to TRDJ1; 13 bases match TRDD3. The J gene was missing in TCRdb and was found by matching the end of the DNA to germline. CDR3 size: 26 residues. Germline CDR1 is TSWWSYY and CDR2 is QGS. Trimming at V came to 1 base and at J to 3 bases, leaving 32 bases not matched to a gene. CDR3 protein: CALGEPPPTDPVLGDTPQTAADKLIF. The CDR3 DNA is TGTGCTCTTGGGGAACCCCCTCCTACGGATCCAGTACTGGGGGATACGCCCCAGACGGCCGCCGATAAACTCATCTTT.

This clone was seen only a few times. A read error is likely here: a far larger clone is one base away. The same CDR3 is also encoded by other DNA sequences in this sample. This chain connects TRDV2 to TRDJ1; 13 bases are shared with TRDD3. Unmatched junction bases numbered 12, after V lost 1 base and J lost 5 bases. The CDR3 sequence is 18 residues long. Germline CDR1 GEAIGNYY, CDR2 EKD. The CDR3 nucleotides read TGTGCCTGTGACACTCTAAGTACTGGGGGATACGGCGCAGATAAACTCATCTTT. This sequence encodes CACDTLSTGGYGADKLIF.

About this clone itself: The protein held in TCRdb is that of a much larger clone and does not match this DNA's translation at residue 5, likely because of a read error; the protein shown is translated from the DNA. V usage is TRDV2 and J usage is TRDJ3; D is undetermined. The CDR3 sequence is 20 residues long. The V end lost 3 bases, the J end lost 0 bases, and 20 bases lay between the germline ends. In germline, CDR1 is GEAIGNYY, CDR2 EKD. The CDR3 region is CACDAVLTLGSSWDTRQMFF. For the CDR3, the DNA is TGTGCCTGTGACGCCGTACTGACCTTAGGGAGCTCCTGGGACACCCGACAGATGTTTTTC.

In its sample, this clone was seen a few times. TCRdb has a much larger clone's protein, which differs at residue 15 from the translation of this DNA, likely because of a read error; what is shown is the protein translated from the DNA. This sequence joins TRDV2 and TRDJ1, with TRDD3 matching 7 bases. CDR3 length equals 17 residues. Germline CDR1 and CDR2: GEAIGNYY and EKD. The CDR3: CACDTLVLGENTDKIIF. CDR3 nucleotide sequence: TGTGCCTGTGACACCCTCGTGTTGGGGGAGAACACCGATAAAATCATCTTT.

This clone has only a few counts. The translation of this DNA and the TCRdb protein of a much larger clone differ at residue 3, probably owing to a read error; the protein shown here is translated from the DNA. The chain uses TRDV2 and TRDJ1; no definite D call. The CDR3 spans 18 residues. CDR1 and CDR2 (germline): GEAIGNYY, EKD. CDR3 in amino acids: CAYDKLSVRALNTDKLIF. CDR3 bases: TGTGCCTATGACAAACTTTCTGTGAGGGCTCTAAACACCGATAAACTCATCTTT.